The text below deals with one T cell receptor (beta chain). Its target is not known. The entry originates in a study of T cells expressing NK-cell markers. Study-level background: Sorted CD3+CD56+NKG2C+, CD3+CD56+NKG2C- and CD3+CD56-NKG2C+ T cells provided the TCR beta repertoires. Most of the eight sequenced donors tested HCMV-seropositive; one tested seronegative.

Production of TCR beta cDNA relied on 5'RACE template switching with UMIs. Reanalyzing the 5' RACE reads, TCRdb keeps one entry per CDR3 protein, without DNA. The sample data list about 160,000 distinct CDR3 sequences. CDR3 length: 15 residues. Broader study findings: It remained uncertain whether the expanded NKG2C+ T cell clones were specific for HCMV antigens.

The sequencing input was blood T cells: a sorted CD56 or NKG2C T cell subset, CD4+ or CD8+ T cells, or bulk PBMC T cells (not recorded which). The source is a man aged 18-69 years in good health. The V call is TRBV12-3 or TRBV12-4, the J call TRBJ2-1; TCRdb's D gene call, TRBD1, goes unchecked for lack of DNA. CDR3 residues: CASSSSGTEEWEQFF.